Shown below are 23 T cell receptor beta chains from a single sample sequenced in a study of PD-L1 blockade in urothelial cancer. Sequenced by immunoSEQ multiplex PCR; TCRdb stores in-frame clones only, minus some. The sample lists roughly 42,000 clones; about 90% were seen once. Time point meaning: peripheral blood 6 weeks after treatment start. This specimen was PBMCs, taken around atezolizumab (anti-PD-L1) treatment. Source of these receptors: a man between 65 and 79 years old with urothelial cancer.

The gene calls are TRBV7-3 and TRBJ2-2, with a weak D call TRBD1 (7 bases). The ends were cut back, 5 bases at V and 3 bases at J, with 19 bases in the middle. The germline V gene encodes CDR1 SGHTA and CDR2 FQGTGA. The CDR3 runs 17 residues. Written as DNA, the CDR3 is TGTGCCAGCAGCCCATTCGTGCAGGGGGGTTACACCGGGGAGCTGTTTTTT. Protein: CASSPFVQGGYTGELFF.

J is TRBJ2-5 and V is TRBV2; TRBD2 matches at 11 bases. Germline-derived CDR1 and CDR2 are SNHLY and FYNNEI. This CDR3 comprises 13 residues. Trimming at V came to 8 bases and at J to 3 bases, leaving 2 bases not matched to a gene. The CDR3 loop is CASWGLAEETQYF. For the CDR3, the DNA is TGTGCCAGCTGGGGACTAGCGGAAGAGACCCAGTACTTC.

This clone was observed once. This chain joins TRBV4-1 and TRBJ2-7; 11 bases are a match to TRBD1. Per germline, CDR1 MGHRA and CDR2 YSYEKL. The CDR3 covers 15 residues. Trimming took 0 bases from V and 7 from J; bases not matched to a gene: 5. CDR3 protein: CASSQDGQGAGEQYF. The DNA for the CDR3 is TGCGCCAGCAGCCAAGACGGACAGGGGGCGGGTGAGCAGTACTTC.

Sample share makes this clone large. J is TRBJ1-2 and V is TRBV27; D not certain. CDR3 length: 13 residues. Germline loops: CDR1 MNHEY, CDR2 SMNVEV (reference sequence). Trimming stripped 3 bases from V and 2 bases from J, with 7 bases between. In nucleotides, the CDR3 is TGTGCCAGCAGTTTTGAGGGAAACTATGGCTACACCTTC. Protein product: CASSFEGNYGYTF.

The chain couples TRBV4-1 to TRBJ2-2; 7 nucleotides agree with TRBD1. V shed 4 bases and J 7 bases; nucleotides not matched to a gene: 9. The CDR3 is made up of 15 amino acids. The germline V gene encodes CDR1 MGHRA and CDR2 YSYEKL. The DNA for the CDR3 is TGCGCCAGCAGCCGGCAGGGGGAGAGAAACGGGGAGCTGTTTTTT. Translating it yields CASSRQGERNGELFF.

This CDR3 reads CASSEGGRREKNIQYF. Written as DNA, the CDR3 is TGTGCCAGCAGTGAAGGGGGGAGGAGGGAAAAAAACATTCAGTACTTC. This chain links TRBV6-1 with TRBJ2-4; D is possibly TRBD2 (6 bases). Trimming left V 1 base short and J 4 bases short, with 14 bases between. The CDR3 runs 16 residues. Germline V CDR1 and CDR2: MNHNS, SASEGT.

The V and J genes are TRBV27 and TRBJ2-6, with 7 bases that match TRBD1. The CDR3 is 20 residues long. The germline V gene encodes CDR1 MNHEY and CDR2 SMNVEV (reference sequence). With V trimmed by 7 bases and J by 4 bases, 22 bases remained unmatched. The CDR3 is CASTFGPRTGAAAGANVLTF. The CDR3 region has the DNA TGTGCCAGCACCTTCGGACCGCGGACAGGAGCAGCGGCGGGGGCCAACGTCCTGACTTTC.

This rearrangement joins TRBV21-1 to TRBJ1-5; the table calls TRBD1, which could not be checked here. TRBV21-1 is a recognized pseudogene. This CDR3 is built from 18 residues. CDR3 in DNA: TGTGCCAGCAGCAAGCTGACAGGATGGGGATTTAGGGTTCAGCCCCAGCATTTT. Translated: CASSKLTGWGFRVQPQHF.

The chain has TRBV5-6 and TRBJ1-3; D call uncertain. This CDR3 region has 14 residues. The germline gives CDR1 SGHDT, CDR2 YYEEEE. Trimming took off 0 bases at V and 0 bases at J, with 4 bases between the two ends. CDR3 protein: CASSLGDSGNTIYF. The CDR3 nucleotides read TGTGCCAGCAGCTTGGGAGACTCTGGAAACACCATATATTTT. Filled out from reference TRBV5-6 and TRBJ1-3, the complete variable domain reads DAGVTQSPTHLIKTRGQQVTLRCSPKSGHDTVSWYQQALGQGPQFIFQYYEEEERQRGNFPDRFSGHQFPNYSSELNVNALLLGDSALYLCASSLGDSGNTIYFGEGSWLTVV.

This chain links TRBV28 with TRBJ2-4, with TRBD1 identical over 8 bases. This CDR3 spans 16 amino acids. Germline V gene sequence: CDR1 MDHEN, CDR2 SYDVKM. Unmatched junction bases numbered 11, after V lost 7 bases and J lost 3 bases. The DNA for the CDR3 is TGTGCCAGCACCCTTTCGGAGACAGGGGTCAAAAACATTCAGTACTTC. Its protein product is CASTLSETGVKNIQYF.

This clone occurred once. V is TRBV9 and J is TRBJ2-2; D is perhaps TRBD2 (5 bases). Trimming stripped 0 bases from V and 1 base from J, with 7 bases between. The CDR3 extends over 15 amino acids. Germline V CDR1 and CDR2: SGDLS, YYNGEE. CDR3 sequence (DNA): TGTGCCAGCAGCGTAGGACTACGGAACACCGGGGAGCTGTTTTTT. It encodes CASSVGLRNTGELFF.

V usage is TRBV27 and J usage is TRBJ2-6; D is unresolved. V lost 3 bases, J lost 0 bases, and 9 bases lay in between. CDR1 is MNHEY and CDR2 is SMNVEV in the germline V gene (reference sequence). The CDR3 sequence is 16 residues long. Written as DNA, the CDR3 is TGTGCCAGCAGTTTCCTCACCAGCTCTGGGGCCAACGTCCTGACTTTC. Protein product: CASSFLTSSGANVLTF. The entire variable domain, with the rest obtained from reference TRBV27 and TRBJ2-6, is as follows: EAQVTQNPRYLITVTGKKLTVTCSQNMNHEYMSWYRQDPGLGLRQIYYSMNVEVTDKGDVPEGYKVSRKEKRNFPLILESPSPNQTSLYFCASSFLTSSGANVLTFGAGSRLTVL.

V is TRBV6-6 and J is TRBJ2-2; possibly TRBD2 for D (5 bases). Germline lookup yields CDR1 MNHNY and CDR2 SVGAGI (reference sequence). The CDR3 has 13 residues. Trimming pared 6 bases from V and 6 bases from J, leaving 11 bases between. CDR3 in DNA: TGTGCCAGCAGCCTTGTTAGCGCCGGGGAGCTGTTTTTT. It yields the protein CASSLVSAGELFF.

This chain uses TRBV27 with TRBJ2-5; 9 nucleotides match TRBD1. The CDR3 spans 18 residues. Trimming removed 8 bases from V and 1 base from J; junction bases left unmatched: 17. Germline lookup yields CDR1 MNHEY and CDR2 SMNVEV (reference sequence). In DNA form, the CDR3 reads TGTGCCAGCCCGACGGGACAGGGCCTGACATCACCCCAAGAGACCCAGTACTTC. Its translation is CASPTGQGLTSPQETQYF.

V is TRBV7-9 and J is TRBJ2-3, with 8 nucleotides matching TRBD2. CDR3 length: 14 amino acids. V lost 5 bases to trimming and J lost 1 base; unmatched junction nucleotides: 2. Germline V gene lookup returns CDR1 SEHNR and CDR2 FQNEAQ (reference sequence). The CDR3 sequence is CASSRSGGTDTQYF. CDR3 nucleotide sequence: TGTGCCAGCAGCCGTAGCGGGGGCACAGATACGCAGTATTTT. Full variable domain (outside the CDR3, taken from reference TRBV7-9 and TRBJ2-3): DTGVSQNPRHKITKRGQNVTFRCDPISEHNRLYWYRQTLGQGPEFLTYFQNEAQLEKSRLLSDRFSAERPKGSFSTLEIQRTEQGDSAMYLCASSRSGGTDTQYFGPGTRLTVL.

The chain carries TRBV7-9 and TRBJ2-7, with 12 bases matching TRBD2. Germline loops: CDR1 SEHNR, CDR2 FQNEAQ (reference sequence). The length of the CDR3 is 18 residues. V was pared by 1 base and J by 2 bases, with 9 bases of the junction left unmatched. The DNA for the CDR3 is TGTGCCAGCAGCTTAGGGTTGACTAGCGGGAGAGGAACCTACGAGCAGTACTTC. It translates to CASSLGLTSGRGTYEQYF.

V gene TRBV30 combines with J gene TRBJ2-7; D remains ambiguous. The V gene lost 2 bases and the J gene lost 3 bases, with 20 bases spanning the gap. The CDR3 runs to 16 residues. The germline CDR1 and CDR2 sequences are GTSNPN and SVGIG (reference sequence). CDR3 loop: CAWSPRNLGVGYEQYF. CDR3 nucleotide sequence: TGTGCCTGGAGTCCCAGAAACCTAGGAGTGGGCTACGAGCAGTACTTC.

The gene calls are TRBV10-2 and TRBJ2-6; D unclear. This CDR3 has 15 residues. The germline V gene has CDR1 WSHSY and CDR2 SAAADI. V shed 3 bases and J shed 1 base, with 7 bases lying between them. CDR3 residues: CASSDRLSGANVLTF. Here the CDR3 DNA reads TGCGCCAGCAGTGACAGATTGTCTGGGGCCAACGTCCTGACTTTC.

The chain recombines TRBV19 with TRBJ1-5; TRBD1 matches 11 bases. Looked up from germline, CDR1 is LNHDA and CDR2 is SQIVND (reference sequence). The J segment lost 2 bases and the V segment lost 5 bases, leaving 8 bases of the junction unmatched. CDR3 size: 17 residues. The CDR3 DNA reads as TGTGCCAGTAGTTCCGGACAGGGGGCCCCTGGCAATCAGCCCCAGCATTTT. Protein product: CASSSGQGAPGNQPQHF.

The genes are TRBV10-3 and TRBJ2-5; TRBD2 is a possible D gene (6 bases). CDR3 length: 14 amino acids. CDR1 is ENHRY and CDR2 is SYGVKD in the germline V gene. Trimming shortened V by 0 bases and J by 5 bases, and 10 bases separated the two germline ends. The CDR3 region has the DNA TGTGCCATCAGTGAGTCGTCGGGGGACGAGACCCAGTACTTC. The encoded protein is CAISESSGDETQYF.

CDR3 region: CASRPSTGASTEAFF. The CDR3 nucleotides are TGTGCCAGCAGACCTTCGACAGGGGCGTCCACTGAAGCTTTCTTT. This chain links TRBV28 with TRBJ1-1, with TRBD1 matching over 8 bases. Germline assignment: CDR1 MDHEN and CDR2 SYDVKM. CDR3 length: 15 amino acids. The V and J ends lost 6 bases and 4 bases, in that order; junction bases with no gene match: 10.

The chain uses TRBV7-3 and TRBJ2-1; D is unclear. This CDR3 has 16 amino acids. Germline CDR1 is SGHTA and CDR2 is FQGTGA. V was clipped by 2 bases and J by 0 bases, with 11 bases between them. CDR3 nucleotide sequence: TGTGCCAGCAGCTTATCCCGAGCTAGCTCCTACAATGAGCAGTTCTTC. Its translation: CASSLSRASSYNEQFF.

The chain combines TRBV9 with TRBJ2-1, with 8 bases matching TRBD2. Germline trimming cut 0 bases from V and 3 bases from J; bases unmatched to any gene: 5. The CDR3 has 16 amino acids. The germline gives CDR1 SGDLS, CDR2 YYNGEE. The CDR3: CASSVGAGGLYNEQFF. The CDR3, as DNA: TGTGCCAGCAGCGTAGGGGCGGGAGGCCTCTACAATGAGCAGTTCTTC. The whole variable domain, remainder taken from reference TRBV9 and TRBJ2-1, is DSGVTQTPKHLITATGQRVTLRCSPRSGDLSVYWYQQSLDQGLQFLIQYYNGEERAKGNILERFSAQQFPDLHSELNLSSLELGDSALYFCASSVGAGGLYNEQFFGPGTRLTVL.